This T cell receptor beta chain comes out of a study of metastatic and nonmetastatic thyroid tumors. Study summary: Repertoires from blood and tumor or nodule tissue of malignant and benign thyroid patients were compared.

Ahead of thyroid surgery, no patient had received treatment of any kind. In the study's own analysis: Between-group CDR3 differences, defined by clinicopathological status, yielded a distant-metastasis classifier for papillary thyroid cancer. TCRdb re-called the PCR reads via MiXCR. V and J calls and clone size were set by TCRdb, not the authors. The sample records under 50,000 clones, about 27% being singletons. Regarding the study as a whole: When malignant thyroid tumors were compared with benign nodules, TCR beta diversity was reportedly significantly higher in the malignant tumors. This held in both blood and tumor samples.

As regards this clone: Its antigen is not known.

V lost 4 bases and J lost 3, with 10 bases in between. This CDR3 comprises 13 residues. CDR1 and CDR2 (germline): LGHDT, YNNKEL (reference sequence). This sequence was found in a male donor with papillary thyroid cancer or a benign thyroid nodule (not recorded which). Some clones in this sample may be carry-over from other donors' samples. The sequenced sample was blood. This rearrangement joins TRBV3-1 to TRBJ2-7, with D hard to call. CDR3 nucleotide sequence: TGTGCCAGCAGCCCAACTTGGGACTACGAGCAGTACTTC. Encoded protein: CASSPTWDYEQYF.